What follows are 30 T cell receptor beta chains derived from one specimen sequenced in a study of T-cell memory formation after mild COVID-19. TCRdb analysed the 5' RACE reads with MiXCR anew, one entry per CDR3 protein. Of roughly 560,000 distinct CDR3 sequences listed, around 21% are singletons. The sample consisted of PBMCs or a T cell subset sorted from them (not recorded which). These receptors all stem from an adult woman who had mild COVID-19 (a few samples of this study predate the infection). Cell type and time point are not known.

The chain has TRBV18 and TRBJ2-5; D is uncertain. The CDR3 spans 14 residues. V lost 6 bases, J lost 4 bases, and 15 bases lay in between. Germline V gives CDR1 KGHSH, CDR2 LQKENI. The CDR3 DNA reads as TGTGCCAGCTCCCAAAACTCCGGACGAGAGACCCAGTACTTC. Amino acid sequence: CASSQNSGRETQYF.

This clonotype was observed a few times. CDR3 sequence reads: CASRRRDRGTDTQYF. CDR3 DNA: TGTGCCAGCAGACGGAGGGACAGGGGGACAGATACGCAGTATTTT. V and J are TRBV7-8 and TRBJ2-3; 11 bases are a match to TRBD1. V was pared by 6 bases and J by 3 bases, with 5 bases of the junction left unmatched. The CDR3 runs to 15 residues. The germline V gene has CDR1 SGHVS and CDR2 FQNEAQ.

This clonotype has more than one count but fewer than ten. The rearrangement links TRBV29-1 to TRBJ2-5, with D possibly TRBD2 on 5 matching bases. Trimming stripped 6 bases from V and 0 bases from J, with 11 bases between. The CDR3 loop spans 13 amino acids. In germline, CDR1 is SQVTM, CDR2 ANQGSEA. The CDR3 coding sequence is TGCAGCGTCGTTACGGGGAACCAAGAGACCCAGTACTTC. This sequence encodes CSVVTGNQETQYF.

This clonotype was recorded a few times. The chain combines TRBV2 with TRBJ2-3, with 16 positions matching TRBD2. V lost 6 bases, J lost 7 bases, and 7 bases stayed unmatched. Germline V gene sequence: CDR1 SNHLY, CDR2 FYNNEI. The CDR3 totals 16 residues. DNA of the CDR3: TGTGCCAGCAGGACGGGACTAGCGGGGGGGCCTAATACGCAGTATTTT. Its protein product is CASRTGLAGGPNTQYF.

This clonotype was recorded only once. The V call is TRBV7-8, the J call TRBJ1-2; D might be TRBD1 (5 bases). This CDR3 has 16 residues. V gave up 2 bases and J gave up 4 bases, with 17 bases separating them. Looked up from germline, CDR1 is SGHVS and CDR2 is FQNEAQ. The CDR3 nucleotides are TGTGCCAGCAGCTTAACCCGGGCAGGGAGCATCTATGGCTACACCTTC. Translation: CASSLTRAGSIYGYTF.

This clonotype was found a few times. V is TRBV18 and J is TRBJ2-3; 9 bases are a match to TRBD2. Per the germline V gene, CDR1 is KGHSH and CDR2 is LQKENI. The V segment lost 3 bases and the J segment 4 bases; nucleotides outside the gene matches: 14. This CDR3 spans 18 amino acids. CDR3 residues: CASSPIPMRGRAADTQYF. CDR3 nucleotides: TGTGCCAGCTCACCCATCCCAATGCGCGGGAGGGCCGCAGATACGCAGTATTTT.

The chain recombines TRBV5-1 with TRBJ2-6; D remains ambiguous. V lost 0 bases and J 0 bases, leaving 4 bases between the germline ends. Germline V lookup: CDR1 SGHRS, CDR2 YFSETQ. The CDR3 contains 15 residues. The CDR3 spells CASSLASSGANVLTF. CDR3 nucleotides: TGCGCCAGCAGCTTGGCCAGCTCTGGGGCCAACGTCCTGACTTTC.

This clonotype appeared many times. The V call is TRBV27, the J call TRBJ1-2; 7 bases align to TRBD1. Germline V gene lookup returns CDR1 MNHEY and CDR2 SMNVEV (reference sequence). The CDR3 loop spans 15 amino acids. J was trimmed by 2 bases and V by 3 bases; bases with no gene match: 6. The CDR3 region has the DNA TGTGCCAGCAGTTTTGCCAGGGGGTACAACTATGGCTACACCTTC. It specifies CASSFARGYNYGYTF.

This clonotype was observed a few times. The chain employs TRBV12-3 or TRBV12-4 and TRBJ2-7; the D is unclear. V lost 6 bases and J lost 5, with 11 bases in between. The CDR3 is made up of 12 amino acids. The CDR3 reads CASRKRGDEQYF. The CDR3, as DNA: TGTGCCAGCAGAAAGCGAGGCGACGAGCAGTACTTC.

V usage is TRBV11-2 and J usage is TRBJ2-5; D is unresolved. V gave up 5 bases and J gave up 5 bases, with 21 bases separating them. There are 16 residues in the CDR3. Per germline, CDR1 SGHAT and CDR2 FQNNGV. Written as DNA, the CDR3 is TGTGCCAGCAGCCCGGGCAGGCAGGCTCCCCAGGAGACCCAGTACTTC. Translating gives CASSPGRQAPQETQYF.

This clonotype showed up many times. The chain uses TRBV7-6 and TRBJ2-7; TRBD1 matches 7 bases. Germline CDR1 is SGHVS and CDR2 is FNYEAQ. This CDR3 region has 13 residues. The V and J ends lost 3 bases and 2 bases, in that order; junction bases with no gene match: 1. CDR3 coding DNA: TGTGCCAGCAGCTTCGGGACAGCCTACGAGCAGTACTTC. The encoded protein is CASSFGTAYEQYF.

V usage is TRBV6-5 and J usage is TRBJ2-7; TRBD2 matches at 9 bases. V trimming: 6 bases; J trimming: 4 bases; junction bases outside the gene matches: 10. CDR1 and CDR2 (germline): MNHEY, SVGAGI. The CDR3 extends over 15 amino acids. The CDR3, as DNA: TGTGCCAGCAGCCAACTAGCGGGCGTACCTTACGAGCAGTACTTC. Protein: CASSQLAGVPYEQYF.

V gene TRBV15 combines with J gene TRBJ1-4; D is ambiguous. V was trimmed by 1 base and J by 8 bases, leaving 8 bases between them. CDR1 is LNHNV and CDR2 is YYDKDF in the germline V gene (reference sequence). The CDR3 totals 13 residues. The CDR3 sequence: CATSRVAGEKLFF. In DNA, the CDR3 is TGTGCCACCAGCAGAGTCGCGGGCGAAAAACTGTTTTTT. Using reference TRBV15 and TRBJ1-4 for the parts outside the CDR3, the full variable domain is DAMVIQNPRYQVTQFGKPVTLSCSQTLNHNVMYWYQQKSSQAPKLLFHYYDKDFNNEADTPDNFQSRRPNTSFCFLDIRSPGLGDTAMYLCATSRVAGEKLFFGSGTQLSVL.

The chain has TRBV7-9 and TRBJ1-5, with 7 positions matching TRBD1. V was clipped by 4 bases and J by 7 bases; unmatched bases: 7. The CDR3 length is 14 residues. Germline CDR1 SEHNR, CDR2 FQNEAQ (reference sequence). The CDR3 reads CASSSEGGQQPQHF. In DNA, the CDR3 is TGTGCCAGCAGCTCCGAAGGGGGCCAGCAGCCCCAGCATTTT.

This clonotype was seen a few times. V gene TRBV7-8 combines with J gene TRBJ2-3, with 10 bases that match TRBD2. Germline values: CDR1 SGHVS, CDR2 FQNEAQ. This CDR3 has 15 residues. V lost 2 bases, J lost 4 bases, and 3 bases stayed unmatched. The CDR3 region is CASSLLAGVPDTQYF. The CDR3 DNA follows: TGTGCCAGCAGCTTACTAGCGGGAGTACCAGATACGCAGTATTTT.

This chain connects TRBV5-1 to TRBJ2-5; 13 bases align to TRBD2. This CDR3 is 15 amino acids long. Per germline, CDR1 SGHRS and CDR2 YFSETQ. J gave up 5 bases and V 4 bases, and 5 bases lay outside the gene matches. This CDR3 is CASSGLAGAGETQYF. The DNA of the CDR3 is TGCGCCAGCAGCGGACTAGCGGGGGCCGGGGAGACCCAGTACTTC.

In its sample, this clonotype was seen a few times. Here the CDR3 reads CASSQRLGENYGYTF. Written as DNA, the CDR3 is TGTGCCAGCAGCCAACGGTTGGGGGAGAACTATGGCTACACCTTC. V usage is TRBV3-1 and J usage is TRBJ1-2, with D tentatively TRBD1 (5 bases). This CDR3 is built from 15 residues. V lost 2 bases to trimming and J lost 2 bases, with 12 bases between them. In germline, CDR1 is LGHDT, CDR2 YNNKEL (reference sequence).

This clonotype was recorded a few times. The chain carries TRBV4-2 and TRBJ1-4; D is perhaps TRBD1 (6 bases). CDR3 size: 14 residues. Germline assignment: CDR1 LGHNA and CDR2 YNFKEQ. The V gene lost 6 bases and the J gene lost 7 bases, with 15 bases spanning the gap. CDR3 sequence (DNA): TGTGCCAGCAGACCCTACAGGGATAGTGAAAAACTGTTTTTT. This translates into CASRPYRDSEKLFF.

This clonotype has a handful of counts. This chain links TRBV6-5 with TRBJ2-3; D remains unclear. Trimming cost V 5 bases and J 0 bases, with 24 bases left between them. CDR3 length: 19 amino acids. Per the germline V gene, CDR1 is MNHEY and CDR2 is SVGAGI. In DNA form, the CDR3 reads TGTGCCAGCAGTAAAAAGTTCTACCCGCGGAGTTCTAGCACAGATACGCAGTATTTT. This sequence encodes CASSKKFYPRSSSTDTQYF.

This clonotype has at least ten counts. The gene calls are TRBV15 and TRBJ1-4, with D perhaps TRBD1 (6 bases). This CDR3 contains 14 residues. V was clipped by 9 bases and J by 7 bases, with 18 bases between them. Per the germline V gene, CDR1 is LNHNV and CDR2 is YYDKDF (reference sequence). Written as DNA, the CDR3 is TGTGCCACGTCGGGAGGGGGGCAGAGTGAAAAACTGTTTTTT. Its translation: CATSGGGQSEKLFF.

The chain carries TRBV9 and TRBJ2-1; D not resolved. The CDR3 contains 14 residues. The germline V and J ends were trimmed by 1 base and 6 bases, with 11 bases remaining between them. From germline, CDR1 is SGDLS and CDR2 YYNGEE. The CDR3 sequence is CASSVTRALNEQFF. CDR3 nucleotides: TGTGCCAGCAGCGTAACCCGGGCCCTCAATGAGCAGTTCTTC.

This clonotype was seen a handful of times. The chain is built from TRBV2 and TRBJ2-1; D might be TRBD1 (6 bases). The V and J ends lost 10 bases and 10 bases respectively, with 20 bases between them. This CDR3 comprises 13 residues. CDR1 SNHLY and CDR2 FYNNEI come from the germline V gene. DNA for the CDR3: TGTGCCAACCAGGGTGGGGGCCCAGGGGAGCAGTTCTTC. The encoded protein is CANQGGGPGEQFF.

The gene calls are TRBV12-3 or TRBV12-4 and TRBJ1-2; TRBD1 is a possible D gene (6 bases). V was trimmed by 6 bases and J by 6 bases, leaving 23 bases between them. This CDR3 region has 16 residues. CDR3 in DNA: TGTGCCAGCAGACCCACCCTCGGCAGGGGCCCGGATGGCTACACCTTC. Translating gives CASRPTLGRGPDGYTF.

This clonotype came up a few times. The chain carries TRBV5-1 and TRBJ2-7, with 7 bases matching TRBD1. CDR1 and CDR2 (germline): SGHRS, YFSETQ. This CDR3 is built from 14 residues. J lost 3 bases, V lost 1 base, and 4 bases had no gene match. This CDR3 reads CASSLLGQHYEQYF. CDR3 nucleotide sequence: TGCGCCAGCAGCTTGCTGGGACAGCACTACGAGCAGTACTTC.

The chain employs TRBV24-1 and TRBJ1-5, with a possible D match to TRBD1 (6 bases). In germline, CDR1 is KGHDR, CDR2 SFDVKD. The CDR3 extends over 12 amino acids. V lost 6 bases and J 6 bases, leaving 8 bases between the germline ends. CDR3: CATSQGSQPQHF. The DNA for the CDR3 is TGTGCCACCAGTCAGGGGAGTCAGCCCCAGCATTTT.

This chain joins TRBV20-1 and TRBJ2-4; D might be TRBD1 or TRBD2, each matching 7 bases. Germline CDR1 is DFQATT and CDR2 is SNEGSKA (reference sequence). V lost 5 bases to trimming and J lost 8 bases, with 16 bases between them. The CDR3 has 13 amino acids. The CDR3 bases are TGCAGTGCTCCCACAGGGGAGGGATACATTCAGTACTTC. Translating it yields CSAPTGEGYIQYF.

The V gene is TRBV6-1, the J gene TRBJ2-7; D perhaps matches TRBD1 (7 bases). The CDR3 spans 15 residues. The V end was cut by 7 bases, the J end by 4 bases, with 20 bases between. Per the germline V gene, CDR1 is MNHNS and CDR2 is SASEGT. The CDR3 protein is CASTLQGGRRYEQYF. In DNA form, the CDR3 reads TGTGCCAGCACCCTCCAGGGGGGCAGGAGGTACGAGCAGTACTTC.

The rearrangement uses TRBV9 and TRBJ2-7; D possibly corresponds to TRBD1 (5 bases). This CDR3 is built from 14 residues. The V end was cut by 0 bases, the J end by 2 bases, with 9 bases between. Germline V gene sequence: CDR1 SGDLS, CDR2 YYNGEE. The CDR3: CASSVEGVPYEQYF. The CDR3 region has the DNA TGTGCCAGCAGCGTAGAAGGGGTCCCCTACGAGCAGTACTTC.

The V and J genes are TRBV7-9 and TRBJ1-1, with a tentative D call TRBD1 (6 bases). CDR3 length: 15 residues. CDR1 is SEHNR, CDR2 FQNEAQ, per germline (reference sequence). V was pared by 0 bases and J by 3 bases, with 11 bases between. CDR3 sequence (DNA): TGTGCCAGCAGCTTAGCGGCCTCAGGGGACACTGAAGCTTTCTTT. Protein sequence: CASSLAASGDTEAFF.

The rearrangement links TRBV7-9 to TRBJ1-6; D unresolved. Germline loops: CDR1 SEHNR, CDR2 FQNEAQ (reference sequence). Trimming removed 5 bases from V and 2 bases from J, with 7 bases in between. The CDR3 contains 14 residues. CDR3 amino acids: CASSRDTYNSPLHF. As DNA, the CDR3 is TGTGCCAGCAGCCGGGATACCTATAATTCACCCCTCCACTTT.